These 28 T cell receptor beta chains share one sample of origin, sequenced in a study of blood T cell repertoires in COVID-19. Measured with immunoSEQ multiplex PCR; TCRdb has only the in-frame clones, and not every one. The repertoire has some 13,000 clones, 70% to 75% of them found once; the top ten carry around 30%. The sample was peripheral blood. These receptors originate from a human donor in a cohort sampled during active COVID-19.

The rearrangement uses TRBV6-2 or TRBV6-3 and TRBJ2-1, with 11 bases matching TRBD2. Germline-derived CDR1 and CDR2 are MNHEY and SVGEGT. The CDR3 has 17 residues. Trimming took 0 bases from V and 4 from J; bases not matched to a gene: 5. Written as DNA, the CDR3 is TGTGCCAGCAGTTACTCCCCGACTAGCGGGATTTACAATGAGCAGTTCTTC. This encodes CASSYSPTSGIYNEQFF.

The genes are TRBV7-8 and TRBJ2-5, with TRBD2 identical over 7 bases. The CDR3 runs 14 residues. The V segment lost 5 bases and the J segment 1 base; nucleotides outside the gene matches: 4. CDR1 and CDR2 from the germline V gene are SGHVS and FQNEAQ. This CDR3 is CASSPRTSQETQYF. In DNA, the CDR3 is TGTGCCAGCAGCCCCCGGACTAGCCAAGAGACCCAGTACTTC.

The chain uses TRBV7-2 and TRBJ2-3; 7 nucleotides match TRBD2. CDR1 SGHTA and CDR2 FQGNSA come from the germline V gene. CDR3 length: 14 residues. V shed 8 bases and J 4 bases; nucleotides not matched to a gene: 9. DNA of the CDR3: TGTGCCAGCCGCTGGGGCGGGAGTGCAGATACGCAGTATTTT. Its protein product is CASRWGGSADTQYF.

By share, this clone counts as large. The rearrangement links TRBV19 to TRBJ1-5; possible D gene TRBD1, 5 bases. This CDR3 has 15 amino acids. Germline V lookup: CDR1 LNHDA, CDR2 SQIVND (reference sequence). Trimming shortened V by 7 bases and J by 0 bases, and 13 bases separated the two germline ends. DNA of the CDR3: TGTGCCAGTACTATGGGGCAGCATAGCAATCAGCCCCAGCATTTT. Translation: CASTMGQHSNQPQHF.

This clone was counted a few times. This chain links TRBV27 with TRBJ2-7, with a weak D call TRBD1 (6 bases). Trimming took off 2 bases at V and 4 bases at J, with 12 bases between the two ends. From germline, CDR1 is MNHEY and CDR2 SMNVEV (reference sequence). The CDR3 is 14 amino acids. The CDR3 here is CASSLSWGRYEQYF. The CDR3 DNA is TGTGCCAGCAGTTTAAGCTGGGGGCGGTACGAGCAGTACTTC.

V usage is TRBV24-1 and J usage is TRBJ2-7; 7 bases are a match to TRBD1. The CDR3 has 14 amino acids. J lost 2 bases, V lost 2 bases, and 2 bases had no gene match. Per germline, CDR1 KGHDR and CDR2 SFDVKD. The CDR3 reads CATSDSTGPYEQYF. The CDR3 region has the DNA TGTGCCACCAGTGATTCGACAGGGCCCTACGAGCAGTACTTC.

This CDR3 is CASSPAGGADGYTF. CDR3 in DNA: TGTGCCAGCAGTCCCGCAGGGGGCGCCGATGGCTACACCTTC. The chain uses TRBV28 and TRBJ1-2, with 8 positions matching TRBD1. This CDR3 comprises 14 residues. Germline V gene data show CDR1 as MDHEN and CDR2 as SYDVKM. The V gene end was trimmed by 5 bases and the J gene end by 6 bases; junction bases not matched to a gene: 8.

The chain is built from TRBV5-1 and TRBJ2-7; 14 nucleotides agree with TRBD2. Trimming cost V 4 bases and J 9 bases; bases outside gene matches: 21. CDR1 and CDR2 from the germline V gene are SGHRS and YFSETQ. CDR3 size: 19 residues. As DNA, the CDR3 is TGCGCCAGCAGCGACGGACTTATGAGACTAGCGGGGGGGATTCACGGGCAGTACTTC. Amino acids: CASSDGLMRLAGGIHGQYF.

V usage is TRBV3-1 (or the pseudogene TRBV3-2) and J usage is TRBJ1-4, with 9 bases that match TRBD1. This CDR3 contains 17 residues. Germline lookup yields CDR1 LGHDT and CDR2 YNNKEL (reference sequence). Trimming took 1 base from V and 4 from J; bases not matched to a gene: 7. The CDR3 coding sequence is TGTGCCAGCAGCCAAGGGGCCGGGACAGGGCGTAATGAAAAACTGTTTTTT. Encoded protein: CASSQGAGTGRNEKLFF.

The CDR3: CASSLMDRGGETQYF. CDR3 bases: TGCGCCAGCAGCTTGATGGACAGGGGTGGGGAGACCCAGTACTTC. The chain recombines TRBV5-1 with TRBJ2-5; 9 bases are a match to TRBD1. Losses at the gene ends were 1 base for V and 5 bases for J; bases not matched to a gene: 6. Germline loops: CDR1 SGHRS, CDR2 YFSETQ. The CDR3 is 15 amino acids.

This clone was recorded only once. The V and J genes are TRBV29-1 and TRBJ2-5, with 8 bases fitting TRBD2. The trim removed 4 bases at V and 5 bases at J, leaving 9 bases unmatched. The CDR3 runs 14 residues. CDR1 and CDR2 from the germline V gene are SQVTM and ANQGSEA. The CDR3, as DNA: TGCAGCGTTGGGATCGGGAGGGCTGGGGAGACCCAGTACTTC. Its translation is CSVGIGRAGETQYF.

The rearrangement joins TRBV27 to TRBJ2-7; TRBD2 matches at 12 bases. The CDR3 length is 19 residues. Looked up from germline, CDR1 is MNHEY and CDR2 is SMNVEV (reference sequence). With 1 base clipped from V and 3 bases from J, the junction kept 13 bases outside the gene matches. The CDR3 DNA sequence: TGTGCCAGCAGTTTATTGTCTAGCGGGAGGGCTTATGGTGGCTACGAGCAGTACTTC. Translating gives CASSLLSSGRAYGGYEQYF.

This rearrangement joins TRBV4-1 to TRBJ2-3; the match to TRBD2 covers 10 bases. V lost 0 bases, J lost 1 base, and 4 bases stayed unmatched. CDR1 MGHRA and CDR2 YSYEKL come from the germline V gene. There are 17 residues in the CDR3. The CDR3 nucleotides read TGCGCCAGCAGCCAAGAGGGACTAGCGACCGGCACAGATACGCAGTATTTT. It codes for CASSQEGLATGTDTQYF.

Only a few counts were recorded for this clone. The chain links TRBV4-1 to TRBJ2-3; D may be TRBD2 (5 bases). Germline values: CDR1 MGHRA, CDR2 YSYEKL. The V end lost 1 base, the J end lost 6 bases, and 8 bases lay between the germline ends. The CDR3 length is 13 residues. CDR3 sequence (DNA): TGCGCCAGCAGCCAAGTTCAGCGGGATACGCAGTATTTT. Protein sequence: CASSQVQRDTQYF.

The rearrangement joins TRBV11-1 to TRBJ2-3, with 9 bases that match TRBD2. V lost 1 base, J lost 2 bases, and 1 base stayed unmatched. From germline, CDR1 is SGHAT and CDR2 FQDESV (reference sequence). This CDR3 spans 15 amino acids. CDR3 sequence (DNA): TGTGCCAGCAGCTTAGGGACTAGCGACACAGATACGCAGTATTTT. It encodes CASSLGTSDTDTQYF.

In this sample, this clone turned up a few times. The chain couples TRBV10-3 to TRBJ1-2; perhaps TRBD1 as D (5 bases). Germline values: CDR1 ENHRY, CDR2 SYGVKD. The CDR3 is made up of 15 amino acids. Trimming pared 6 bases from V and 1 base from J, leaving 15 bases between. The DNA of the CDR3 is TGTGCCATCAGCCAAAGCTACCAGGGTAACTATGGCTACACCTTC. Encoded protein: CAISQSYQGNYGYTF.

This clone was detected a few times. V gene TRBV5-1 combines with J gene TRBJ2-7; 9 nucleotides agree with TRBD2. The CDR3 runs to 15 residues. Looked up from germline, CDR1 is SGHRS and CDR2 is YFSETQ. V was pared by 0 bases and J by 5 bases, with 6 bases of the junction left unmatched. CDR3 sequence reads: CASSLGSGSRHEQYF. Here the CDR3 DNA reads TGCGCCAGCAGCTTGGGTAGCGGGAGTCGTCACGAGCAGTACTTC.

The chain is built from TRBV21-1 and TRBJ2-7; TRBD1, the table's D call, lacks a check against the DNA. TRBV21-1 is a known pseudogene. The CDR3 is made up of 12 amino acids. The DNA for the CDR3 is TGTGCCAGCACAGGGGTCCCCTACGAGCAGTACTTC. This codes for CASTGVPYEQYF.

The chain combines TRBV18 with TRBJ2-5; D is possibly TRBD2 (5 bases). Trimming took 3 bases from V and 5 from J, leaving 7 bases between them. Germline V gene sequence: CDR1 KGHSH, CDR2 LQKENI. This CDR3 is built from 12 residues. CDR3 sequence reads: CASSPGGETQYF. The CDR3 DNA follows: TGTGCCAGCTCACCGGGCGGGGAGACCCAGTACTTC.

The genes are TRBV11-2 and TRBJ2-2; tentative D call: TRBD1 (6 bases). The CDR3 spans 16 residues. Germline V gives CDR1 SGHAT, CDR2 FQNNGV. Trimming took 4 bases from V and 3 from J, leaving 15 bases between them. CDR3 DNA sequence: TGTGCCAGCAGCTCTCTTCCGACAGGCGACACCGGGGAGCTGTTTTTT. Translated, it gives CASSSLPTGDTGELFF.

The CDR3 reads CAISGTENTGELFF. The CDR3 DNA sequence: TGTGCCATCAGTGGGACAGAGAACACCGGGGAGCTGTTTTTT. The J gene is TRBJ2-2, the V gene TRBV10-3, with D tentatively TRBD1 (6 bases). The CDR3 is 14 residues long. The germline CDR1 and CDR2 sequences are ENHRY and SYGVKD. Deletions cut 4 bases from V and 1 base from J, with 7 bases between.

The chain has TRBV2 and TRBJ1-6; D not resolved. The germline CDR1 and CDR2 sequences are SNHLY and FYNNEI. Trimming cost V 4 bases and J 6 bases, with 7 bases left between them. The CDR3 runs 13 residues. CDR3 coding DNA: TGTGCCAGCAGTGCCGCCAGTAATTCACCCCTCCACTTT. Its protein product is CASSAASNSPLHF.

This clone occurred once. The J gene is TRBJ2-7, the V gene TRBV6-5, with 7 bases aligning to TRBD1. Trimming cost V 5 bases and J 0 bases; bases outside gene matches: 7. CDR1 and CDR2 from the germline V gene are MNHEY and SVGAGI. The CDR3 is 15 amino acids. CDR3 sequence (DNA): TGTGCCAGCAGTCCCCGTGGGGACAGCTCCTACGAGCAGTACTTC. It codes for CASSPRGDSSYEQYF.

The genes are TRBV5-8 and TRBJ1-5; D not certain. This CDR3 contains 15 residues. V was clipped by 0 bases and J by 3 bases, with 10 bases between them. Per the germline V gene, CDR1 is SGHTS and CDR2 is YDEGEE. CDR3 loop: CASSLGSGNNQPQHF. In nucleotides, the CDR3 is TGTGCCAGCAGCTTGGGGTCAGGTAACAATCAGCCCCAGCATTTT.

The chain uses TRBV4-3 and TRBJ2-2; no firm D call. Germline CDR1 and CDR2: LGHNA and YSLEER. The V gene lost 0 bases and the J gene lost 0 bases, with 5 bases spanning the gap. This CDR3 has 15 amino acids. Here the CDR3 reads CASSQDYPNTGELFF. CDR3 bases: TGCGCCAGCAGCCAAGACTATCCGAACACCGGGGAGCTGTTTTTT.

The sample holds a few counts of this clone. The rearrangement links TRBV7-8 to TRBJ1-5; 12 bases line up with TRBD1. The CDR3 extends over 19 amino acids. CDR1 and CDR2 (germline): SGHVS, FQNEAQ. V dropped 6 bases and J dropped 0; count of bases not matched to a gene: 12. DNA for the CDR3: TGTGCCAGCAGGTCCGGGACAGGGGGCACCTGGGATAGCAATCAGCCCCAGCATTTT. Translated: CASRSGTGGTWDSNQPQHF.

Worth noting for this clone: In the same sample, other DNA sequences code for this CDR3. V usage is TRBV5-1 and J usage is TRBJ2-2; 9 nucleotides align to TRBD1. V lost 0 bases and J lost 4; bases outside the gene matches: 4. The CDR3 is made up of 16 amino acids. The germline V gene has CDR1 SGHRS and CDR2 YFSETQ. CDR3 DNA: TGCGCCAGCAGCTTGGCGGGACAGGGTGGCACCGGGGAGCTGTTTTTT. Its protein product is CASSLAGQGGTGELFF.

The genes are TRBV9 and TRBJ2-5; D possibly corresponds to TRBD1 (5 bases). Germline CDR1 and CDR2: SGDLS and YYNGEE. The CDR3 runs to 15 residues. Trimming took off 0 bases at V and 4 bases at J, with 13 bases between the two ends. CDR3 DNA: TGTGCCAGCAGCGTAGGGGTTCTTCAGGGAGAGACCCAGTACTTC. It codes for CASSVGVLQGETQYF.